The next 30 T cell receptor beta chains were all read from a single sample in a study of tissue T cells after allogeneic stem cell transplantation. Time point reported: mouse harvest day 14 after allogeneic transplant. Mouse grafts combined 10^7 T-cell-depleted bone marrow cells with 10^6 splenic CD5+ T cells. Assay: immunoSEQ multiplex PCR; the TCRdb copy retains only in-frame clones and omits some. The sample consists of 1,500 to 2,000 clones, about 48% of them appearing once. The sequenced material came from spleen. All receptors derive from a female BALB/c mouse given C57BL/6 T cells with graft-versus-host disease after an allogeneic hematopoietic cell transplant.

Of note for this clone: Mouse gene names apply. Read coverage stops 1 residue before the CDR3 terminus; the germline J gene supplies the remainder. The chain uses TRBV20 and TRBJ1-4; TRBD1 agrees at 7 bases. This CDR3 has 15 residues. V shed 1 base and J 3 bases; nucleotides not matched to a gene: 5. Germline V lookup: CDR1 GFQATS, CDR2 STVNSAI. The CDR3 DNA, read in part, is TGTGGTGCTAGGGGGTCCGGGACAGCCAACGAAAGATTATTT. Protein sequence: CGARGSGTANERLF. The entire CDR3 protein is CGARGSGTANERLFF.

As for this clone: Any gene name here is a mouse gene name. With the read ending 1 residue before the CDR3 end, the germline J gene is used to fill in that end. The V call is TRBV20, the J call TRBJ2-3; D perhaps matches TRBD1 (5 bases). V lost 6 bases and J 0 bases, leaving 10 bases between the germline ends. Germline CDR1 GFQATS, CDR2 STVNSAI. This CDR3 has 13 amino acids. CDR3: CGAQDGSAETLYF. The covered CDR3 bases are TGTGGTGCACAGGACGGTAGTGCAGAAACGCTGTAT.

Worth noting for this clone: Mouse names are used for the genes. The read halts 1 residue ahead of the CDR3 end, with the missing end drawn from the germline J gene. The V and J genes are TRBV4 and TRBJ2-4; 8 nucleotides align to TRBD2. J was trimmed by 5 bases and V by 5 bases; bases with no gene match: 0. The CDR3 sequence is 12 residues long. From germline, CDR1 is LGHDT and CDR2 YNNKQL (reference sequence). The CDR3 sequence: CASSGLGNTLYF. Incomplete CDR3 DNA: TGTGCCAGCAGCGGACTGGGAAACACCTTGTAC.

A word on this clone: Genes and germline come from the mouse. The CDR3 is cut off 1 residue early in the read; its end comes from the germline J gene. J is TRBJ2-5 and V is TRBV13-1; D may match TRBD1 or TRBD2 (6 bases each). With 0 bases removed from V and 6 bases from J, the gap between germline ends came to 11 bases. Per germline, CDR1 NSHNY and CDR2 SYGAGN. The CDR3 loop spans 14 amino acids. The CDR3 DNA, read in part, is TGTGCCAGCAGTGATGGGGGGCGCGGGGACACCCAGTAC. This translates into CASSDGGRGDTQY. The whole CDR3 reads CASSDGGRGDTQYF.

In its sample, this clone is large. Genes and germline are mouse. The CDR3 goes on 1 residue after the read ends, and that part is filled in from the germline J gene. The chain joins TRBV14 to TRBJ1-5; D possibly corresponds to TRBD1 (5 bases). From germline, CDR1 is SGHDT and CDR2 FRDEAV. V was clipped by 5 bases and J by 0 bases, with 9 bases between them. CDR3 length equals 14 residues. CDR3 region: CASSRTNNNQAPLF. The sequenced CDR3 bases are TGTGCCAGCAGCAGGACAAATAACAACCAGGCTCCGCTT.

By proportion, this clone is large. Here the gene names and germline are mouse. The CDR3 extends 1 residue past the end of the read, so its final part is completed from the germline J gene. This chain links TRBV20 with TRBJ2-3; the match to TRBD2 covers 10 bases. The CDR3 has 16 residues. CDR1 and CDR2 from the germline V gene are GFQATS and STVNSAI. V was clipped by 0 bases and J by 0 bases; unmatched bases: 3. The CDR3 region is CGARDWGGASAETLYF. The part of the CDR3 DNA that was read is TGTGGTGCTAGGGACTGGGGGGGCGCGAGTGCAGAAACGCTGTAT.

About this clone: The genes are named according to mouse. The read terminates 1 residue ahead of where the CDR3 ends, so the germline J gene completes it. V gene TRBV14 combines with J gene TRBJ2-7; tentatively, D is TRBD1 or TRBD2 (5 bases each). CDR1 is SGHDT, CDR2 FRDEAV, per germline. V was pared by 4 bases and J by 4 bases, with 9 bases between. The CDR3 contains 12 residues. The CDR3 region is CASSGGSYEQYF. The sequenced CDR3 bases are TGTGCCAGCAGTGGGGGTTCGTATGAACAGTAC.

A word on this clone: All gene names here are mouse names. Coverage ceases 1 residue before the CDR3 finishes, and the germline J gene fills in the end. The chain employs TRBV20 and TRBJ2-3; 8 bases fit TRBD2. The CDR3 covers 14 residues. The J segment lost 3 bases and the V segment lost 0 bases, leaving 2 bases of the junction unmatched. The germline V gene encodes CDR1 GFQATS and CDR2 STVNSAI. The sequenced part of the CDR3 DNA is TGTGGTGCTAGGGAGCCTGGGGGGGCAGAAACGCTGTAT. The encoded protein is CGAREPGGAETLY. The whole CDR3 is CGAREPGGAETLYF. The variable domain in full, completed from reference TRBV20 and TRBJ2-3, reads GALVYQYPRRTICKSGTSMRMECQAVGFQATSVAWYRQSPQKTFELIALSTVNSAIKYEQNFTQEKFPISHPNLSFSSMTVLNAYLEDRGLYLCGAREPGGAETLYFGSGTRLTVL.

To note about this clone: The listed genes are named as in mouse. The CDR3 end falls 1 residue outside the read, so it is completed with the germline J gene. The chain uses TRBV15 and TRBJ2-7; 8 bases line up with TRBD2. CDR3 length: 14 amino acids. From germline, CDR1 is SGHND and CDR2 FRSKSL. V gave up 3 bases and J gave up 0 bases; unmatched junction bases: 1. Partial CDR3 DNA: TGTGCCAGCAGTTTGGGGGGGCGCTCCTATGAACAGTAC. Its protein product is CASSLGGRSYEQY. The full CDR3 protein is CASSLGGRSYEQYF.

As for this clone: These gene names are mouse names. The read ends 1 residue before the CDR3 terminus; that terminus is restored from the germline J gene. The chain links TRBV13-2 to TRBJ2-5; 12 bases map to TRBD1. The trim removed 3 bases at V and 1 base at J, leaving 6 bases unmatched. This CDR3 is built from 17 residues. Germline V CDR1 and CDR2: NNHNN, SYGAGS (reference sequence). Partial CDR3 DNA: TGTGCCAGCGGTGTCGGAGGGACAGGGGGCTACCAAGACACCCAGTAC. Amino acids: CASGVGGTGGYQDTQY. The entire CDR3 sequence reads CASGVGGTGGYQDTQYF.

In the case of this clone: The gene names given are mouse names. The CDR3 end is not reached by the read, which stops 1 residue before it; the germline J gene fills it in. The chain combines TRBV13-3 with TRBJ1-3; 9 bases line up with TRBD1. CDR1 is NNHDY and CDR2 is SYVADS in the germline V gene. V trimming: 4 bases; J trimming: 3 bases; junction bases outside the gene matches: 5. The CDR3 has 15 residues. This chain's CDR3 is CASSLTGGGGNTLYF. The sequenced CDR3 bases are TGTGCCAGCAGTCTGACAGGGGGTGGTGGAAATACGCTCTAT.

In this sample, this clone turned up a few times. Gene names and germline refer to mouse. The read falls 1 residue short of the CDR3 end, and the missing part is taken from the germline J gene. The gene calls are TRBV26 and TRBJ1-2; D remains unclear. V was cut by 2 bases and J by 4 bases, with 11 bases left in between. The CDR3 contains 14 residues. The germline V gene encodes CDR1 KGHPV and CDR2 FQNQEV (reference sequence). The CDR3 loop is CASSLQAWGSDYTF. The sequenced part of the CDR3 DNA is TGTGCCAGCAGTCTGCAGGCCTGGGGCTCCGACTACACC.

Of note for this clone: Gene names are the mouse ones. The read terminates 1 residue before the CDR3 end, so the remaining end is supplied by the germline J gene. The chain recombines TRBV20 with TRBJ1-1, with a weak D call TRBD1 (6 bases). The CDR3 spans 14 residues. V was clipped by 0 bases and J by 1 base, with 9 bases between them. Germline values: CDR1 GFQATS, CDR2 STVNSAI. The CDR3 DNA, read in part, is TGTGGTGCTAGGGAACAGGGAGGAAACACAGAAGTCTTC. Residues: CGAREQGGNTEVF. The entire CDR3 protein is CGAREQGGNTEVFF.

Regarding this clone: Gene names and germline match the mouse. With the read ending 1 residue before the CDR3 end, the germline J gene is used to fill in that end. The chain couples TRBV26 to TRBJ1-1; D is unclear. V dropped 2 bases and J dropped 3 bases, with 1 base sitting between them. Germline values: CDR1 KGHPV, CDR2 FQNQEV (reference sequence). The CDR3 runs 11 residues. The covered CDR3 bases are TGTGCCAGCAGTCTGGACACAGAAGTCTTC. Amino acid sequence: CASSLDTEVF. The CDR3 in its entirety is CASSLDTEVFF.

This clone is deemed medium-sized. Gene names and germline match the mouse. The read stops 1 residue short of the end of the CDR3; the missing end is completed from the germline J gene. The chain recombines TRBV19 with TRBJ1-5, with TRBD1 matching 8 bases. The V gene end was trimmed by 1 base and the J gene end by 3 bases; junction bases not matched to a gene: 6. Germline V gene lookup returns CDR1 FNHDT and CDR2 SITEND (reference sequence). The CDR3 covers 16 residues. Here the CDR3 reads CASSIRRGQGNQAPLF. The CDR3 DNA, read in part, is TGTGCCAGCAGTATACGCAGGGGGCAAGGCAACCAGGCTCCGCTT.

Turning to this clone: Gene and germline names: mouse. The read finishes 1 residue shy of the CDR3 end, and the germline J gene is used to complete it. V is TRBV12-2 and J is TRBJ2-7; 9 bases match TRBD2. Germline CDR1 and CDR2: SGHLS and HYDKME. The CDR3 is made up of 14 amino acids. V shed 0 bases, J shed 3 bases, and the junction held 2 bases outside the gene matches. The sequenced CDR3 bases are TGTGCCAGCTCTCTCTGGGGGGGCGACTATGAACAGTAC. It is translated as CASSLWGGDYEQY. The complete CDR3 sequence is CASSLWGGDYEQYF.

This clone has a single count. The gene names here belong to mouse. The read terminates 1 residue ahead of where the CDR3 ends, so the germline J gene completes it. The rearrangement joins TRBV5 to TRBJ2-2, with TRBD1 matching over 10 bases. V was clipped by 1 base and J by 4 bases; unmatched bases: 3. CDR3 size: 16 residues. Germline V lookup: CDR1 LGHNA, CDR2 YNLKQL (reference sequence). CDR3 in amino acids: CASSQGRTGGTGQLYF. CDR3 DNA, as far as it was read: TGTGCCAGCAGCCAAGGAAGGACAGGGGGCACCGGGCAGCTCTAC.

For this clone: Mouse gene names and germline throughout. The read stops 1 residue short of the end of the CDR3; the missing end is completed from the germline J gene. This chain uses TRBV4 with TRBJ2-2; 10 bases align to TRBD1. The germline CDR1 and CDR2 sequences are LGHDT and YNNKQL (reference sequence). This CDR3 is 14 amino acids long. CDR3 DNA (partial): TGTGCAGCAGCTAAGGGACAGGGGACCGGGCAGCTCTAC. The encoded protein is CAAAKGQGTGQLY. The entire CDR3 reads CAAAKGQGTGQLYF.

This clone was recorded a few times. Gene names denote mouse genes. The read finishes 1 residue shy of the CDR3 end, and the germline J gene is used to complete it. The chain recombines TRBV3 with TRBJ1-4, with a tentative D call TRBD1 (6 bases). Germline assignment: CDR1 SNHLY and CDR2 FYNGKV (reference sequence). Trimming pared 1 base from V and 3 bases from J, leaving 12 bases between. This CDR3 comprises 16 residues. The sequenced part of the CDR3 DNA is TGTGCCAGCAGCTTAGAGGGGGGGGCGACCAACGAAAGATTATTT. This sequence encodes CASSLEGGATNERLF. The entire CDR3 sequence reads CASSLEGGATNERLFF.

A remark on this clone: Here the gene names and germline are mouse. The CDR3 end falls 1 residue outside the read, so it is completed with the germline J gene. The gene calls are TRBV12-1 and TRBJ2-2; D unclear. The V gene lost 4 bases and the J gene lost 0 bases, with 8 bases spanning the gap. Germline V gene data show CDR1 as SGHSN and CDR2 as HYEKVE. CDR3 length: 14 residues. CDR3 in amino acids: CASSLQANTGQLYF. CDR3 DNA (partial): TGTGCCAGCTCCCTTCAGGCAAACACCGGGCAGCTCTAC. The variable domain in full, with the rest retrieved from reference TRBV12-1 and TRBJ2-2, is DSGVVQSPRHIIKEKGGRSVLTCIPISGHSNVVWYQQTLGKELKFLIQHYEKVERDKGFLPSRFSVQQFDDYHSEMNMSALELEDSAMYFCASSLQANTGQLYFGEGSKLTVL.

For this clone: The genes are named according to mouse. The CDR3 end falls 1 residue outside the read, so it is completed with the germline J gene. This chain joins TRBV2 and TRBJ2-4; 9 bases line up with TRBD2. Germline V gives CDR1 LGHNA, CDR2 YSYQKL. This CDR3 has 15 residues. Losses at the gene ends were 2 bases for V and 0 bases for J; bases not matched to a gene: 0. The covered CDR3 bases are TGTGCCAGCAGCCAAACTGGGGGGAGTCAAAACACCTTGTAC. The encoded protein is CASSQTGGSQNTLY. The entire CDR3 is CASSQTGGSQNTLYF. The full variable domain, rest sourced from reference TRBV2 and TRBJ2-4, is DPKIIQKPKYLVAVTGSEKILICEQYLGHNAMYWYRQSAKKPLEFMFSYSYQKLMDNQTASSRFQPQSSKKNHLDLQITALKPDDSATYFCASSQTGGSQNTLYFGAGTRLSVL.

This clone was detected a few times. Mouse gene names and germline throughout. From the germline J gene comes the end of the CDR3, since the read stops 1 residue before it. V gene TRBV26 combines with J gene TRBJ2-1, with D unresolved. Germline-derived CDR1 and CDR2 are KGHPV and FQNQEV (reference sequence). CDR3 length: 13 amino acids. The germline V and J ends were trimmed by 4 bases and 1 base, with 5 bases remaining between them. CDR3 amino acids: CASSRQNYAEQFF. CDR3 DNA (partial): TGTGCCAGCAGTCGCCAGAACTATGCTGAGCAGTTC.

This clone was detected a few times. Gene names are mouse gene names. Coverage ceases 1 residue before the CDR3 finishes, and the germline J gene fills in the end. The gene calls are TRBV1 and TRBJ2-7; D uncertain. The CDR3 covers 13 residues. The germline V and J ends were trimmed by 3 bases and 3 bases, with 9 bases remaining between them. Germline lookup yields CDR1 NSQYPW and CDR2 LRSPGD (reference sequence). CDR3 DNA, as far as it was read: TGCACCTGCAGTGCGGGTCAGGTCTATGAACAGTAC. Amino acids: CTCSAGQVYEQY. The full CDR3 protein is CTCSAGQVYEQYF.

This clone is large by share. Genes and germline come from the mouse. Read sequence stops 1 residue before the CDR3 end, and the germline J gene provides the missing end. The rearrangement joins TRBV17 to TRBJ2-4; 10 bases match TRBD2. This CDR3 spans 16 amino acids. J was trimmed by 0 bases and V by 4 bases; bases with no gene match: 4. From germline, CDR1 is MNHDT and CDR2 YYDKIL. This CDR3 reads CASSTGLGSSQNTLYF. CDR3 bases read: TGTGCTAGCAGTACGGGACTGGGGTCTAGTCAAAACACCTTGTAC.

Relative to its sample, this clone is medium-sized (0.01 to 0.1%). Genes and germline come from the mouse. With the read ending 1 residue before the CDR3 end, the germline J gene is used to fill in that end. V usage is TRBV19 and J usage is TRBJ2-7; 12 bases are shared with TRBD2. CDR3 size: 16 residues. The germline gives CDR1 FNHDT, CDR2 SITEND (reference sequence). J was trimmed by 0 bases and V by 3 bases; bases with no gene match: 4. The CDR3 DNA, read in part, is TGTGCCAGCAGTAAGGACTGGGGGGGGAGCTCCTATGAACAGTAC. It codes for CASSKDWGGSSYEQY. The full CDR3 sequence reads CASSKDWGGSSYEQYF. Drawing the rest from reference TRBV19 and TRBJ2-7, the complete variable domain is GGIITQTPKFLIGQEGQKLTLKCQQNFNHDTMYWYRQDSGKGLRLIYYSITENDLQKGDLSEGYDASREKKSSFSLTVTSAQKNEMAVFLCASSKDWGGSSYEQYFGPGTRLTVL.

Notes on this clone: The gene symbols are mouse symbols. The read comes to an end 1 residue before the CDR3 does, leaving the germline J gene to fill in the end. V is TRBV2 and J is TRBJ1-5, with 9 bases identical to TRBD1. This CDR3 has 15 residues. Germline V CDR1 and CDR2: LGHNA, YSYQKL. V shed 3 bases, J shed 2 bases, and the junction held 2 bases outside the gene matches. The CDR3 loop reads CASSHRDRDNQAPLF. The part of the CDR3 DNA that was read is TGTGCCAGCAGCCACCGGGACAGGGACAACCAGGCTCCGCTT. The full variable domain, with the rest looked up from reference TRBV2 and TRBJ1-5, is DPKIIQKPKYLVAVTGSEKILICEQYLGHNAMYWYRQSAKKPLEFMFSYSYQKLMDNQTASSRFQPQSSKKNHLDLQITALKPDDSATYFCASSHRDRDNQAPLFGEGTRLSVL.

As regards this clone: A far larger clone is only one base removed, so a read error is likely. Gene names and germline match the mouse. The sequenced CDR3 bases are TGTGCCAGCAGCTCAACAGTCAACCAGCCTCCGCTT. It codes for CASSSTVNQPPL. The CDR3 in its entirety is CASSSTVNQPPLF. The chain combines TRBV4 with TRBJ1-5; D is unclear. The read falls 1 residue short of the CDR3 end, and the missing part is taken from the germline J gene. The germline V gene has CDR1 LGHDT and CDR2 YNNKQL (reference sequence). The CDR3 extends over 13 amino acids.

Regarding this clone: Germline and genes here are mouse. The read stops 1 residue short of the end of the CDR3; the missing end is completed from the germline J gene. The chain is built from TRBV5 and TRBJ2-1, with 8 nucleotides matching TRBD2. Trimming at V came to 4 bases and at J to 2 bases, leaving 7 bases not matched to a gene. Per the germline V gene, CDR1 is LGHNA and CDR2 is YNLKQL (reference sequence). The CDR3 has 16 residues. CDR3 sequence: CASSRAGGTHYAEQFF. Incomplete CDR3 DNA: TGTGCCAGCAGCCGGGCTGGGGGGACTCACTATGCTGAGCAGTTC.

Turning to this clone: Gene names denote mouse genes. This chain's CDR3 is CASGDARGRSQNTLYF. The sequenced CDR3 bases are TGTGCCAGCGGTGATGCCCGGGGGCGTAGTCAAAACACCTTGTAC. The chain has TRBV13-2 and TRBJ2-4; D may be TRBD1 or TRBD2 (6 bases each). The CDR3 extends 1 residue past the end of the read, so its final part is completed from the germline J gene. Trimming took off 0 bases at V and 0 bases at J, with 11 bases between the two ends. Germline-derived CDR1 and CDR2 are NNHNN and SYGAGS (reference sequence). This CDR3 comprises 16 residues.

This clone was detected only a few times. The gene symbols are mouse symbols. The DNA ends 1 residue before the CDR3 does, and the rest of the CDR3 is filled in from the germline J gene. The chain links TRBV13-2 to TRBJ2-1; D may be TRBD2 (6 bases). Trimming removed 3 bases at V and 1 base at J, with 8 bases between. Germline CDR1 reads NNHNN; CDR2 reads SYGAGS (reference sequence). The CDR3 is 14 residues long. The CDR3 region is CASGGDWNYAEQFF. The sequenced part of the CDR3 DNA is TGTGCCAGCGGTGGAGACTGGAACTATGCTGAGCAGTTC.